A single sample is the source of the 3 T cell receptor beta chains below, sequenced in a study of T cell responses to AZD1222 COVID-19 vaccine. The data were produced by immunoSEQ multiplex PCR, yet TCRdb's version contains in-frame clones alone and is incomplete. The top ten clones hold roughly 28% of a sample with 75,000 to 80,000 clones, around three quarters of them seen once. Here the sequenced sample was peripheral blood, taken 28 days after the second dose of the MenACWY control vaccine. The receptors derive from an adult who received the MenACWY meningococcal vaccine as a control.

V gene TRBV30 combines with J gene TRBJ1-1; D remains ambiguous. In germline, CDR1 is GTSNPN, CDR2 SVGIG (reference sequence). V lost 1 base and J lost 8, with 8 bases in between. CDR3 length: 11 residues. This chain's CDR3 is CAWSGTAEAFF. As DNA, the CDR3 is TGTGCCTGGAGTGGTACAGCAGAAGCTTTCTTT. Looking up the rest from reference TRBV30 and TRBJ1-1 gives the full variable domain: SQTIHQWPATLVQPVGSPLSLECTVEGTSNPNLYWYRQAAGRGLQLLFYSVGIGQISSEVPQNLSASRPQDRQFILSSKKLLLSDSGFYLCAWSGTAEAFFGQGTRLTVV.

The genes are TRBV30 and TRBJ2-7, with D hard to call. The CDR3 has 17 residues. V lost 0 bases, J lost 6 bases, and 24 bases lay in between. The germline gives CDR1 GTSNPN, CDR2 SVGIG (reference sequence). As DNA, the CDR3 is TGTGCCTGGAGTGTACTTGGGCCGAGTATGGCTATGAGCGAGCAGTACTTC. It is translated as CAWSVLGPSMAMSEQYF. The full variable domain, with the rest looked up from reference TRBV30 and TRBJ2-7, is SQTIHQWPATLVQPVGSPLSLECTVEGTSNPNLYWYRQAAGRGLQLLFYSVGIGQISSEVPQNLSASRPQDRQFILSSKKLLLSDSGFYLCAWSVLGPSMAMSEQYFGPGTRLTVT.

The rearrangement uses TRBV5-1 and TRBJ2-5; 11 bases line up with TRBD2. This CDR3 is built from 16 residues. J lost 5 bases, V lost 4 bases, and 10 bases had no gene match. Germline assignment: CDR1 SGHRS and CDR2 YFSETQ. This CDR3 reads CASSPLAGGPGETQYF. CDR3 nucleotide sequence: TGCGCCAGCAGCCCATTAGCGGGAGGGCCGGGGGAGACCCAGTACTTC.